This T cell receptor (beta chain) was retrieved from a study of blood T cell repertoires in COVID-19. About the study: Acute and convalescent COVID-19 specimens originated in the United States, Italy and Spain.

Original processing methods: Reference gene primer amplification yielded estimated nucleated cell counts. TCRdb's table, derived via immunoSEQ multiplex PCR, lists solely in-frame clones and lacks some. Clone size and the V and J calls come from that table; the DNA yielded D and trimming. Among some 70,000 clones listed, roughly 89% were seen once. CDR1 is LNHDA and CDR2 is SQIVND in the germline V gene (reference sequence). The CDR3 totals 15 residues. V shed 6 bases and J 6 bases; nucleotides not matched to a gene: 10. Sequenced material: peripheral blood. This clonotype was obtained from a middle-aged man with acute or convalescent COVID-19. The genes are TRBV19 and TRBJ2-1; 8 nucleotides line up with TRBD1. CDR3 sequence (DNA): TGTGCCAGTAGCCTAACCGGGACAGGCTCCAATGAGCAGTTCTTC. Translated: CASSLTGTGSNEQFF.